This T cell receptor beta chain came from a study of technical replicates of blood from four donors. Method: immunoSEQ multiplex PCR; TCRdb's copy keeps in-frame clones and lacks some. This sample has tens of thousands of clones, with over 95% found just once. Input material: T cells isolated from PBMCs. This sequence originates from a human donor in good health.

CDR3 bases: TGCAGCGTTGTTACTAGCGGGGGTATTGAATTCGGGCAGTACTTC. It is translated as CSVVTSGGIEFGQYF. The J gene is TRBJ2-7, the V gene TRBV29-1, with 11 bases matching TRBD2. V lost 4 bases to trimming and J lost 9 bases; unmatched junction nucleotides: 14. Germline V gene sequence: CDR1 SQVTM, CDR2 ANQGSEA. CDR3 length: 15 residues.